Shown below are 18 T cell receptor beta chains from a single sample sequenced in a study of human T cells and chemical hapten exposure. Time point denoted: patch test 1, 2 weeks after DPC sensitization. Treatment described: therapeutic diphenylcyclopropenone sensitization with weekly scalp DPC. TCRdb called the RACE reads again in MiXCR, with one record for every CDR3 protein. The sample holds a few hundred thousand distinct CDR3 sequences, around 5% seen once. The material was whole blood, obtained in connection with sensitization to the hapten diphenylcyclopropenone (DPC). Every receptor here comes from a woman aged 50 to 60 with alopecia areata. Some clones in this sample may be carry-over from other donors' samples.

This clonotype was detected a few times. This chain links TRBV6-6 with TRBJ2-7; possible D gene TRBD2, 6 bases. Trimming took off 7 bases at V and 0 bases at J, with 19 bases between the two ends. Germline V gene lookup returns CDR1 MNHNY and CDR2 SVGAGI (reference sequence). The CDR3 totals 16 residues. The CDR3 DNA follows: TGTGCCAGCATTTCCGGGACTGTCGACAGCTCCTACGAGCAGTACTTC. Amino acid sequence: CASISGTVDSSYEQYF.

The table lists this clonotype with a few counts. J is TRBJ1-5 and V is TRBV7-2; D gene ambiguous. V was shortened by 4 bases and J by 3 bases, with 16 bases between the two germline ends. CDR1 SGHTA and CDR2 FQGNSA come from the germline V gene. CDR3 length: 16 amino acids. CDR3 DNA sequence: TGTGCCAGCAGCTGGGGTTTTGGGAGCAACAATCAGCCCCAGCATTTT. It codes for CASSWGFGSNNQPQHF.

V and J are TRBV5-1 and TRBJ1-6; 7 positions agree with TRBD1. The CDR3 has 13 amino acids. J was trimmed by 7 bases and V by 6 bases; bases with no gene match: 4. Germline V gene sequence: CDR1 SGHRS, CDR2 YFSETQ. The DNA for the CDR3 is TGCGCCAGCACCGACAGGGAGAATTCACCCCTCCACTTT. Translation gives CASTDRENSPLHF.

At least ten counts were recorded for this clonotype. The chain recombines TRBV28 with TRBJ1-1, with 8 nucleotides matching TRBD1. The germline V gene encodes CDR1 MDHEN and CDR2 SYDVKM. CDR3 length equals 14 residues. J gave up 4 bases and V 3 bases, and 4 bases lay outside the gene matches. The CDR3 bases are TGTGCCAGCAGTTTTACAGGGGGACGCACTGAAGCTTTCTTT. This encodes CASSFTGGRTEAFF.

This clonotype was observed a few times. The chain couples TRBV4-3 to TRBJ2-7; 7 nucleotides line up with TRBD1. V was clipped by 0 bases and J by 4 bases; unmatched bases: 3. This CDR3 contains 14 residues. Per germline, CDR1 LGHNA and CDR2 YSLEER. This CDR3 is CASSQETTGYEQYF. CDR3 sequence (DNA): TGCGCCAGCAGCCAAGAAACGACAGGGTACGAGCAGTACTTC.

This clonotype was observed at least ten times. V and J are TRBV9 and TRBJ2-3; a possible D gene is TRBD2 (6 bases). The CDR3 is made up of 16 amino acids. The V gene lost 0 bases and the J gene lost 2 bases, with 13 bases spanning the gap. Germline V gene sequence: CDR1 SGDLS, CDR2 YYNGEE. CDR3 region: CASSVGGVAVTDTQYF. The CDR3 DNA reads TGTGCCAGCAGCGTAGGCGGGGTGGCGGTCACAGATACGCAGTATTTT.

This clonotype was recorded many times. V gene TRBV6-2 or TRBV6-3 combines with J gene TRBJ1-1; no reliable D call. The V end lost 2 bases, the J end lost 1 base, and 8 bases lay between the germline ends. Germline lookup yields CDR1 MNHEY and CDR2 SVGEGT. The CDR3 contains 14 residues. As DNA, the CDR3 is TGTGCCAGCAGTTACGCATCTCCGAACACTGAAGCTTTCTTT. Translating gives CASSYASPNTEAFF.

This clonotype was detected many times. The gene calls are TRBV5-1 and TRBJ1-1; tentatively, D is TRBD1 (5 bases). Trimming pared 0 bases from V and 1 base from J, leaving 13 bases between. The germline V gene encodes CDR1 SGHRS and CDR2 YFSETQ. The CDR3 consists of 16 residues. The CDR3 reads CASSLEAGRWNTEAFF. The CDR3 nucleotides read TGCGCCAGCAGCTTGGAAGCAGGGCGGTGGAACACTGAAGCTTTCTTT.

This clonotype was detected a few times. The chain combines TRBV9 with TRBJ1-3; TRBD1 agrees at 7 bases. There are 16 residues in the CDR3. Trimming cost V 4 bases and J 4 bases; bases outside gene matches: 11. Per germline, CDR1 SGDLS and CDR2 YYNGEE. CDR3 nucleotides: TGTGCCAGCAGCTCCCATGGACAGGCTAAGGGAAACACCATATATTTT. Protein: CASSSHGQAKGNTIYF.

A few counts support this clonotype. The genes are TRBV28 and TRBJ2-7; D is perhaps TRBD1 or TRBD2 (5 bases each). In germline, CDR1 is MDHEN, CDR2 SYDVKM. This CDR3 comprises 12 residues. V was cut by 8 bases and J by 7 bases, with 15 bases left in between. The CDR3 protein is CASGTFPREQYF. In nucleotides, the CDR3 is TGTGCCAGCGGGACCTTCCCACGGGAGCAGTACTTC.

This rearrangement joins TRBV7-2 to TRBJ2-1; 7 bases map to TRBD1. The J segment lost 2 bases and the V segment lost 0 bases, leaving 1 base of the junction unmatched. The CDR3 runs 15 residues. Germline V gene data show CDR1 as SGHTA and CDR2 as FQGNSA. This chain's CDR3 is CASSLAGTAYNEQFF. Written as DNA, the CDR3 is TGTGCCAGCAGCTTAGCCGGGACAGCCTACAATGAGCAGTTCTTC.

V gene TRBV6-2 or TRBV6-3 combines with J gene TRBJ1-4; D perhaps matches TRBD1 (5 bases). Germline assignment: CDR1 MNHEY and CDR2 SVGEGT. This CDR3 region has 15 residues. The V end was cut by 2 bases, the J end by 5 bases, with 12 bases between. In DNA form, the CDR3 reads TGTGCCAGCAGTTACCGCCGGGGCCGGAATGAAAAACTGTTTTTT. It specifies CASSYRRGRNEKLFF.

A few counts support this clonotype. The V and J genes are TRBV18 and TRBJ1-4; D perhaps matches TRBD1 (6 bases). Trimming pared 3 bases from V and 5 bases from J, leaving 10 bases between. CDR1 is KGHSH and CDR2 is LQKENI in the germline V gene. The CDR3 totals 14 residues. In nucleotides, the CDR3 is TGTGCCAGCTCACCGGCGGGGGGCAATGAAAAACTGTTTTTT. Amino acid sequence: CASSPAGGNEKLFF.

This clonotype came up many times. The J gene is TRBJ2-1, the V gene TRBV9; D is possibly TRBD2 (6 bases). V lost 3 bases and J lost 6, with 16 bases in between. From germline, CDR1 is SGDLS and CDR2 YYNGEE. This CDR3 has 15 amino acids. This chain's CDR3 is CASSAGEGLANEQFF. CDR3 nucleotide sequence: TGTGCCAGCAGCGCGGGAGAGGGCCTAGCCAATGAGCAGTTCTTC.

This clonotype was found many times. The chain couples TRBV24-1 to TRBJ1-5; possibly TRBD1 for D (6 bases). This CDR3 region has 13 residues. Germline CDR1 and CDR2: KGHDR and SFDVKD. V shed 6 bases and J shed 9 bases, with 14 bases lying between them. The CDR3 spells CATSMSGESPQHF. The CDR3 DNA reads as TGTGCCACCAGTATGTCAGGGGAATCGCCCCAGCATTTT.

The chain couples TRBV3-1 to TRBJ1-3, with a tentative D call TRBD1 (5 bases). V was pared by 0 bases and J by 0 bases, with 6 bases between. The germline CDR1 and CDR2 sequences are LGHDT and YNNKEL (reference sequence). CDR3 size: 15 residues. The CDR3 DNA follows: TGTGCCAGCAGCCAAGAGGGGGGCTCTGGAAACACCATATATTTT. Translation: CASSQEGGSGNTIYF.

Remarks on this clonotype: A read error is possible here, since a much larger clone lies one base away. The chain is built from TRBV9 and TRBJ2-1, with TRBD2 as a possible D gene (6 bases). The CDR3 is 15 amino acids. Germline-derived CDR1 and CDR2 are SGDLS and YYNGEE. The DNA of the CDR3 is TGTGCCAGCAGCGTGGGGGGAAGCTCCTACAATAAGCAGTTCTTC. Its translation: CASSVGGSSYNKQFF. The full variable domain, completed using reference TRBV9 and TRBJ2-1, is DSGVTQTPKHLITATGQRVTLRCSPRSGDLSVYWYQQSLDQGLQFLIQYYNGEERAKGNILERFSAQQFPDLHSELNLSSLELGDSALYFCASSVGGSSYNKQFFGPGTRLTVL.

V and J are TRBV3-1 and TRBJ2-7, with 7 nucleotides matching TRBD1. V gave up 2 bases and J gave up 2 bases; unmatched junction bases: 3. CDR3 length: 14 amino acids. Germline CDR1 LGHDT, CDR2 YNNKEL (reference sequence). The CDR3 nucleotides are TGTGCCAGCAGCCAACGGACAGGAACCTACGAGCAGTACTTC. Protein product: CASSQRTGTYEQYF.